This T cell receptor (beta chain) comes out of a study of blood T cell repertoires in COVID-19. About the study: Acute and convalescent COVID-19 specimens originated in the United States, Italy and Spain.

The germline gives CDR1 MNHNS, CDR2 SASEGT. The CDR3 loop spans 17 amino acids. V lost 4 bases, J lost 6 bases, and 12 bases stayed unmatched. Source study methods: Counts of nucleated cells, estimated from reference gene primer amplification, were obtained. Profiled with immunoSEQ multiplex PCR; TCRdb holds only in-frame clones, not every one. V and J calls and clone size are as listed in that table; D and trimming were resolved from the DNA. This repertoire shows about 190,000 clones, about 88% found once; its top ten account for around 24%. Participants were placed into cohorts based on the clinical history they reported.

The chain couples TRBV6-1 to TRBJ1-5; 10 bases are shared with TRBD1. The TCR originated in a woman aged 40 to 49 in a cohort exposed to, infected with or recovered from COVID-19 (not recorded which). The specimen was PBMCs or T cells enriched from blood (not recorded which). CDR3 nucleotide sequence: TGTGCCAGCAGTGTGACCGCAGGGGACAGGGGTCTTCAGCCCCAGCATTTT. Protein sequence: CASSVTAGDRGLQPQHF.